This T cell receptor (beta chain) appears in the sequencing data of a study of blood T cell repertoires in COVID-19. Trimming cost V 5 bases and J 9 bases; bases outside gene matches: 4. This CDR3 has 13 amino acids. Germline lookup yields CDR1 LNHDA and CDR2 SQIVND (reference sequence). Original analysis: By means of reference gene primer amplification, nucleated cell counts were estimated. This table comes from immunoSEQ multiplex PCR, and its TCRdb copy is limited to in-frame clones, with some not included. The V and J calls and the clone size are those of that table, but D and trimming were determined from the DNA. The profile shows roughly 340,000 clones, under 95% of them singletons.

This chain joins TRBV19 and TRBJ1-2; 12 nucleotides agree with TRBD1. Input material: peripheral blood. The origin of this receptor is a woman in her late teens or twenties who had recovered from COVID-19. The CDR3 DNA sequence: TGTGCCAGTAGTCCTGGGACAGGGGGCAGCTACACCTTC. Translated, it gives CASSPGTGGSYTF. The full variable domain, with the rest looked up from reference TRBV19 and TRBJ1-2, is DGGITQSPKYLFRKEGQNVTLSCEQNLNHDAMYWYRQDPGQGLRLIYYSQIVNDFQKGDIAEGYSVSREKKESFPLTVTSAQKNPTAFYLCASSPGTGGSYTFGSGTRLTVV.